These T cell receptor beta chains were read from a single sample in a study of shared clonotypes between healthy human individuals. Repertoires were generated with immunoSEQ multiplex PCR, while TCRdb's copy carries only in-frame clones and drops some. The table includes more than 1.2 million clones, around 98.5% detected once. The sequencing sample was made of naive CD4+ T cells sorted from blood. These receptors were collected from a man in his thirties or forties in good health. Each CDR3 is given with its conserved first and last residue. The D gene is left open where the match is weak. Part of the rows lack a size; the others show once, few, many or a class for expanded clones.

size,J,D,V,DNA,CDR3
NA,TRBJ2-1,TRBD2,TRBV5-1,TGCGCCAGCAGCTTGCCAAAGCGGGAGTTCTACAATGAGCAGTTCTTC,CASSLPKREFYNEQFF
NA,TRBJ1-1,NA,TRBV11-2,TGTGCCAGCAGCTCCGGGCCCACTGAAGCTTTCTTT,CASSSGPTEAFF
NA,TRBJ2-3,NA,TRBV5-4,TGTGCCAGCAGCTTGGATCAGGGGACCACAGATACGCAGTATTTT,CASSLDQGTTDTQYF
NA,TRBJ2-7,TRBD2,TRBV7-3,TGTGCCAGCAGCCTAACCGGGACTACCAGATACGAGCAGTACTTC,CASSLTGTTRYEQYF
NA,TRBJ2-7,TRBD1,TRBV27,TGTGCCAGCAGATACAGGGGAACCTACGAGCAGTACTTC,CASRYRGTYEQYF
NA,TRBJ1-1,TRBD1,TRBV18,TGTGCCAGCTCAAGGGACAGGGTGGAAACTGAAGCTTTCTTT,CASSRDRVETEAFF
NA,TRBJ1-2,TRBD1,TRBV5-1,TGCGCCAGCAGCCTGGGACAGGGGCTGGGGGGCTACACCTTC,CASSLGQGLGGYTF
once,TRBJ2-5,NA,TRBV6-5,TGTGCCAGCAGTTCCCCGGCGGAGACCCAGTACTTC,CASSSPAETQYF
once,TRBJ2-5,TRBD1,TRBV5-4,TGTGCCAGCAGCACGGGGGCGACAGGGGGAAAGACCCAGTACTTC,CASSTGATGGKTQYF
NA,TRBJ1-5,NA,TRBV21-1,TGTGCCAGCAGCAAAGAACCAGGGGGAGACAATCAGCCCCAGCATTTT,CASSKEPGGDNQPQHF
NA,TRBJ2-1,NA,TRBV5-5,TGTGCCAGCAGCTTGGCCGGGGGGACAAACAATGAGCAGTTCTTC,CASSLAGGTNNEQFF
NA,TRBJ2-1,NA,TRBV14,TGTGCCAGCAGCCAAGTCAGCCCTACAACCTACAATGAGCAGTTCTTC,CASSQVSPTTYNEQFF
NA,TRBJ2-3,NA,TRBV4-1,TGCGCCAGCAGCCAAGATCTGGGGCGAGGGACAGATACGCAGTATTTT,CASSQDLGRGTDTQYF
NA,TRBJ2-7,NA,TRBV5-1,TGCGCCAGCAGCTTGGGGGTCCGTGTGGGGATCTCCTACGAGCAGTACTTC,CASSLGVRVGISYEQYF
NA,TRBJ1-2,NA,TRBV6-5,TGTGCCAGCAGCCGAGGGTCCATCAGGGGTGACACCTTC,CASSRGSIRGDTF
NA,TRBJ2-1,NA,TRBV6-6,TGTGCCAGCAGTTATTTCGATGAGCAGTTCTTC,CASSYFDEQFF
NA,TRBJ2-7,NA,TRBV25-1,TGTGCCAGCAGTGGGAGGGCCTGGGCCTACGAGCAGTACTTC,CASSGRAWAYEQYF
NA,TRBJ1-2,NA,TRBV5-1,TGCGCCAGCAGCTTGGCCGTATCAGGGGATGGCTACACCTTC,CASSLAVSGDGYTF
NA,TRBJ2-7,TRBD1,TRBV7-2,TGTGCCAGCAGCCCCCATGACAGGGTCGGTTACGAGCAGTACTTC,CASSPHDRVGYEQYF
NA,TRBJ1-4,NA,TRBV11-2,TGTGCCAGCAGCTTAGTCCCTAACAGGGTTGAGGGGGAAAAACTGTTTTTT,CASSLVPNRVEGEKLFF
NA,TRBJ2-1,NA,TRBV6-5,TGTGCCAGCAGTTATCATCCGGTAACCTACAATGAGCAGTTCTTC,CASSYHPVTYNEQFF
NA,TRBJ2-3,NA,TRBV5-1,TGCGCCAGCAGCTTGGTTACAGCCACAGATACGCAGTATTTT,CASSLVTATDTQYF
NA,TRBJ1-2,NA,TRBV4-1,TGCGCCAGCAGCTCACAGGTTTTAGGTGGCTACACCTTC,CASSSQVLGGYTF
NA,TRBJ1-1,NA,TRBV29-1,TGCAGCGGTACTATAAGGGGACGACTGCAGGGAGCTTTCTTT,CSGTIRGRLQGAFF
NA,TRBJ2-1,TRBD2,TRBV4-1,TGCGCCAGCAGCCAAGAGATCGCGGGACTACCCTACAATGAGCAGTTCTTC,CASSQEIAGLPYNEQFF
NA,TRBJ2-7,TRBD2,TRBV4-3,TGCGCCAGCAGCCAAGGGGCTAAGCGGGAGGACGAGCAGTACTTC,CASSQGAKREDEQYF
NA,TRBJ1-1,NA,TRBV5-4,TGTGCCAGCAGTCGAGGGGCGGGGGACACTGAAGCTTTCTTT,CASSRGAGDTEAFF
NA,TRBJ2-1,NA,TRBV5-4,TGTGCCAGCAGCCCTTTCCCCGGGAGCCACGAGCAGTTCTTC,CASSPFPGSHEQFF
once,TRBJ1-3,NA,TRBV18,TGTGCCAGCTCAATGGTATTTACTGGAAACACCATATATTTT,CASSMVFTGNTIYF
NA,TRBJ1-5,TRBD1,TRBV28,TGTGCCAGCACCCTTTGGGGCAGGGGGAGAGGTCAGCCCCAGCATTTT,CASTLWGRGRGQPQHF
NA,TRBJ2-7,TRBD1,TRBV5-1,TGCGCCAGCAGCTCCGACAGGGGGCGCCGTGAGCAGTACTTC,CASSSDRGRREQYF
NA,TRBJ2-1,NA,TRBV7-9,TGTGCCAGCAGCGCCCGGGAGCTTAATGAGCAGTTCTTC,CASSARELNEQFF
NA,TRBJ2-7,NA,TRBV6-1,TGTGCCAGTCGACAGCCGTCCTACGAGCAGTACTTC,CASRQPSYEQYF
once,TRBJ2-1,NA,TRBV27,TGTGCCAGCAGTTTGGGTGCCTATAATGAGCAGTTCTTC,CASSLGAYNEQFF
NA,TRBJ2-3,TRBD2,TRBV5-4,TGTGCCAGCAGCTTGGTTACGACTAGCGGGAGACTGGGCCAGACTTATACGCAGTATTTT,CASSLVTTSGRLGQTYTQYF
NA,TRBJ2-7,NA,TRBV28,TGTGCCAGCAGTTTCGCAGGGCCTACCTACGAGCAGTACTTC,CASSFAGPTYEQYF
NA,TRBJ2-1,TRBD2,TRBV7-8,TGTGCCAGCAGCCCAGGGACTAGCGGGAGCTCCTACAATGAGCAGTTCTTC,CASSPGTSGSSYNEQFF
once,TRBJ1-1,TRBD1,TRBV6-5,TGTGCCAGCAGTTACTCGGGACAGATTATGAACACTGAAGCTTTCTTT,CASSYSGQIMNTEAFF